This entry lists 14 T cell receptor beta chains sequenced from one sample in a study of blood T cell repertoires in COVID-19. Profiling relied on immunoSEQ multiplex PCR, and the TCRdb table lists in-frame clones only, not all of them. This table holds about 280,000 clones, around nine tenths found once. The sample was peripheral blood. All receptors come from a woman aged 25 to 39 with COVID-19, enrolled during active disease.

This sequence joins TRBV6-5 and TRBJ2-1; no reliable D call. The V end lost 6 bases, the J end lost 6 bases, and 12 bases lay between the germline ends. Germline lookup yields CDR1 MNHEY and CDR2 SVGAGI. This CDR3 is 13 amino acids long. The CDR3 DNA reads TGTGCCAGCAGCTCTGACTTCGGCAATGAGCAGTTCTTC. It specifies CASSSDFGNEQFF.

The chain employs TRBV10-2 and TRBJ2-7; TRBD1 agrees at 10 bases. Germline CDR1 is WSHSY and CDR2 is SAAADI. The CDR3 spans 16 residues. J lost 1 base, V lost 4 bases, and 7 bases had no gene match. This CDR3 is CASSGAGQGVSYEQYF. The CDR3 bases are TGCGCCAGCAGTGGGGCAGGACAGGGGGTATCCTACGAGCAGTACTTC.

The V gene is TRBV6-2 or TRBV6-3, the J gene TRBJ2-1; the D gene is possibly TRBD2 (6 bases). Between the trimmed V and J ends, which lost 5 bases and 2 bases, there was a span of 16 bases. From germline, CDR1 is MNHEY and CDR2 SVGEGT. CDR3 length: 16 amino acids. The chain's CDR3 is CASSRTLASAYNEQFF. The CDR3 nucleotides are TGTGCCAGCAGTCGTACCCTAGCGTCGGCCTACAATGAGCAGTTCTTC.

The rearrangement joins TRBV18 to TRBJ1-1; D is perhaps TRBD1 (5 bases). CDR1 and CDR2 from the germline V gene are KGHSH and LQKENI. Trimming removed 4 bases from V and 1 base from J, with 7 bases in between. The CDR3 runs 13 residues. CDR3 sequence reads: CASSRDRNTEAFF. CDR3 coding DNA: TGTGCCAGCTCACGCGACAGGAACACTGAAGCTTTCTTT.

This CDR3 reads CASSFKGAGGNTIYF. The CDR3 nucleotides are TGTGCCAGCAGCTTCAAGGGGGCCGGAGGAAACACCATATATTTT. The rearrangement uses TRBV7-8 and TRBJ1-3; 7 nucleotides line up with TRBD1. Germline V gives CDR1 SGHVS, CDR2 FQNEAQ. V shed 3 bases, J shed 4 bases, and the junction held 6 bases outside the gene matches. The CDR3 sequence is 15 residues long.

The rearrangement links TRBV29-1 to TRBJ1-4; D unclear. From germline, CDR1 is SQVTM and CDR2 ANQGSEA. V was clipped by 0 bases and J by 7 bases, with 6 bases between them. This CDR3 region has 12 residues. The CDR3 reads CSVEEEIEKLFF. CDR3 bases: TGCAGCGTTGAAGAAGAGATTGAAAAACTGTTTTTT. The full variable domain, completed using reference TRBV29-1 and TRBJ1-4, is SAVISQKPSRDICQRGTSLTIQCQVDSQVTMMFWYRQQPGQSLTLIATANQGSEATYESGFVIDKFPISRPNLTFSTLTVSNMSPEDSSIYLCSVEEEIEKLFFGSGTQLSVL.

This chain links TRBV9 with TRBJ1-4; 8 bases align to TRBD1. Germline lookup yields CDR1 SGDLS and CDR2 YYNGEE. This CDR3 has 16 residues. The trim removed 3 bases at V and 7 bases at J, leaving 11 bases unmatched. CDR3 in amino acids: CASSANLQGAGEKLFF. CDR3 nucleotide sequence: TGTGCCAGCAGCGCGAACCTTCAGGGGGCAGGTGAAAAACTGTTTTTT.

The rearrangement links TRBV9 to TRBJ2-7; D is unclear. V was cut by 0 bases and J by 2 bases, with 9 bases left in between. Germline V gene sequence: CDR1 SGDLS, CDR2 YYNGEE. The CDR3 sequence is 14 residues long. The CDR3 nucleotides are TGTGCCAGCAGCGTAGACGGGTTCCCCTACGAGCAGTACTTC. This translates into CASSVDGFPYEQYF.

This clone was seen a single time. This sequence joins TRBV10-3 and TRBJ2-5; weak D call: TRBD1 (5 bases). The CDR3 contains 12 residues. Germline V gives CDR1 ENHRY, CDR2 SYGVKD. V lost 7 bases and J 3 bases, leaving 9 bases between the germline ends. CDR3 in amino acids: CAIKGREETQYF. Here the CDR3 DNA reads TGTGCCATCAAGGGCAGGGAAGAGACCCAGTACTTC.

The genes are TRBV4-1 and TRBJ2-4; possible D gene TRBD1, 5 bases. This CDR3 has 17 amino acids. V was clipped by 2 bases and J by 1 base, with 15 bases between them. Germline loops: CDR1 MGHRA, CDR2 YSYEKL. CDR3: CASSQPAGQGAKNIQYF. The CDR3 nucleotides read TGCGCCAGCAGCCAACCAGCAGGGCAAGGGGCCAAAAACATTCAGTACTTC.

The V and J genes are TRBV2 and TRBJ1-3, with D unclear. The V gene lost 0 bases and the J gene lost 1 base, with 7 bases spanning the gap. CDR1 SNHLY and CDR2 FYNNEI come from the germline V gene. This CDR3 contains 15 residues. The CDR3 DNA is TGTGCCAGCAGTGAAGCAGGAGTTTCTGGAAACACCATATATTTT. It yields the protein CASSEAGVSGNTIYF. The full variable domain, completed using reference TRBV2 and TRBJ1-3, is EPEVTQTPSHQVTQMGQEVILRCVPISNHLYFYWYRQILGQKVEFLVSFYNNEISEKSEIFDDQFSVERPDGSNFTLKIRSTKLEDSAMYFCASSEAGVSGNTIYFGEGSWLTVV.

On this clone: At the DNA level, this CDR3 is encoded by other sequences in the same sample as well. The V call is TRBV5-1, the J call TRBJ1-1; D might be TRBD1 (5 bases). Trimming removed 4 bases from V and 0 bases from J, with 10 bases in between. CDR1 and CDR2 (germline): SGHRS, YFSETQ. This CDR3 spans 14 amino acids. As DNA, the CDR3 is TGCGCCAGCAGCCCTGGGGGGATGAACACTGAAGCTTTCTTT. It is translated as CASSPGGMNTEAFF.

The genes are TRBV27 and TRBJ2-3; 7 nucleotides align to TRBD2. The V gene's germline CDR1 is MNHEY and CDR2 SMNVEV (reference sequence). With 3 bases clipped from V and 4 bases from J, the junction kept 10 bases outside the gene matches. The CDR3 spans 16 residues. The CDR3 is CASSFGLAEGADTQYF. The CDR3 coding sequence is TGTGCCAGCAGTTTCGGCCTAGCGGAGGGCGCAGATACGCAGTATTTT.

V usage is TRBV6-5 and J usage is TRBJ1-6; 7 positions agree with TRBD1. This CDR3 has 15 residues. Germline values: CDR1 MNHEY, CDR2 SVGAGI. V shed 5 bases and J 7 bases; nucleotides not matched to a gene: 8. This CDR3 is CASSTDRWKNSPLHF. The CDR3 bases are TGTGCCAGCAGTACGGACAGGTGGAAAAATTCACCCCTCCACTTT.